This passage covers 7 T cell receptor beta chains from one sample sequenced in a study of blood T cells in healthy people across ages. A second PCR of about 7 to 12 cycles used a sample-barcoded 5' primer and a J-beta primer mix. TCRdb processed the 5' RACE reads anew with MiXCR; each CDR3 protein has one entry. Altogether about 1,500,000 distinct CDR3 sequences are present, roughly 30% being singletons, with the ten largest covering roughly 8%. The material sequenced was blood. The receptors were sampled from a woman in her twenties or thirties in good health.

The genes are TRBV19 and TRBJ2-1, with a weak D call TRBD1 (5 bases). This CDR3 is built from 13 residues. Germline V gene data show CDR1 as LNHDA and CDR2 as SQIVND (reference sequence). V dropped 7 bases and J dropped 1 base, with 8 bases sitting between them. The CDR3: CASNKGSYNEQFF. As DNA, the CDR3 is TGTGCCAGTAACAAGGGGTCCTACAATGAGCAGTTCTTC.

This clonotype was seen more than once but under ten times. This sequence joins TRBV12-3 or TRBV12-4 and TRBJ2-1; D remains ambiguous. Trimming removed 3 bases at V and 9 bases at J, with 6 bases between. The CDR3 has 11 residues. For the CDR3, the DNA is TGTGCCAGCAGTTTGAAGACTGAGCAGTTCTTC. Its protein product is CASSLKTEQFF.

This clonotype turned up a few times. CDR3 residues: CASSQIFDSGGDETQYF. The CDR3 DNA follows: TGTGCCAGCAGTCAGATCTTCGATAGCGGGGGGGATGAGACCCAGTACTTC. The J gene is TRBJ2-7, the V gene TRBV11-2; 11 bases line up with TRBD2. Near its end, the DNA agrees better with TRBJ2-5, so the J call may be wrong. Germline V gene lookup returns CDR1 SGHAT and CDR2 FQNNGV. This CDR3 has 17 residues.

The sample holds one count of this clonotype. V usage is TRBV28 and J usage is TRBJ1-6; D is undetermined. The CDR3 extends over 16 amino acids. Looked up from germline, CDR1 is MDHEN and CDR2 is SYDVKM. Trimming pared 4 bases from V and 8 bases from J, leaving 18 bases between. CDR3 nucleotides: TGTGCCAGCAGTTATCTCTCAGGCAGATGGGATTCACCCCTCCACTTT. Amino acids: CASSYLSGRWDSPLHF.

The V call is TRBV7-2, the J call TRBJ2-7, with D tentatively TRBD1 or TRBD2 (5 bases each). This CDR3 is built from 15 residues. V lost 5 bases to trimming and J lost 3 bases, with 17 bases between them. Per germline, CDR1 SGHTA and CDR2 FQGNSA. Here the CDR3 DNA reads TGTGCCAGCAGCCGGTTGCAGGGACCGGGCTACGAGCAGTACTTC. This gives the protein CASSRLQGPGYEQYF.

There are many counts of this clonotype. This chain joins TRBV5-6 and TRBJ2-1, with 13 bases matching TRBD2. After removal of 4 bases from V and 5 bases from J, the junction contained 3 bases not matched to a gene. Per the germline V gene, CDR1 is SGHDT and CDR2 is YYEEEE. The CDR3 sequence is 15 residues long. CDR3 amino acids: CASSPGTSGDNEQFF. The CDR3 region has the DNA TGTGCCAGCAGCCCCGGGACTAGCGGGGACAATGAGCAGTTCTTC.

This clonotype has just a few counts. The rearrangement uses TRBV7-9 and TRBJ2-1; D is possibly TRBD2 (5 bases). The germline V gene encodes CDR1 SEHNR and CDR2 FQNEAQ (reference sequence). V lost 5 bases to trimming and J lost 5 bases, with 13 bases between them. The CDR3 loop spans 14 amino acids. This chain's CDR3 is CASSPSGLNNEQFF. The DNA for the CDR3 is TGTGCCAGCAGCCCGAGCGGCCTAAACAATGAGCAGTTCTTC.